What follows are 28 T cell receptor beta chains derived from one specimen sequenced in a study of blood T cell repertoires in COVID-19. Data came from immunoSEQ multiplex PCR; TCRdb stores just in-frame clones and leaves some out. Of some 230,000 clones listed, 70% to 90% are singletons. Source material: peripheral blood. The receptors stem from a man between 35 and 55 years old with acute or convalescent COVID-19.

As concerns this clone: A read error may produce the germline difference seen at one junction end. V and J are TRBV27 and TRBJ1-6, with D unclear. The CDR3 spans 13 residues. Germline values: CDR1 MNHEY, CDR2 SMNVEV (reference sequence). The CDR3 DNA is TGTGCCAGCACTTTACTAACCTGGTCACCCCTCCACTTT. As protein: CASTLLTWSPLHF.

The chain carries TRBV7-9 and TRBJ2-1; 8 bases map to TRBD1. Germline CDR1 is SEHNR and CDR2 is FQNEAQ (reference sequence). There are 15 residues in the CDR3. The V segment lost 4 bases and the J segment 2 bases; nucleotides outside the gene matches: 4. The DNA for the CDR3 is TGTGCCAGCAGCTCCAGGGGGCTACCCTACAATGAGCAGTTCTTC. It yields the protein CASSSRGLPYNEQFF.

The genes are TRBV6-5 and TRBJ1-1; 8 bases match TRBD1. Germline assignment: CDR1 MNHEY and CDR2 SVGAGI. CDR3 length equals 16 residues. V dropped 0 bases and J dropped 0; count of bases not matched to a gene: 3. The CDR3 protein is CASSYSPDRVNTEAFF. The DNA of the CDR3 is TGTGCCAGCAGTTACTCCCCGGACAGGGTGAACACTGAAGCTTTCTTT.

The chain carries TRBV3-1 (or the pseudogene TRBV3-2) and TRBJ2-1; no definite D call. The CDR3 is 14 residues long. Trimming took off 8 bases at V and 1 base at J, with 12 bases between the two ends. CDR1 and CDR2 (germline): LGHDT, YNNKEL (reference sequence). The CDR3 sequence: CASGLRQSYNEQFF. CDR3 nucleotides: TGTGCCAGCGGGCTAAGACAATCCTACAATGAGCAGTTCTTC.

This chain links TRBV19 with TRBJ1-6; TRBD1 matches at 7 bases. CDR1 is LNHDA and CDR2 is SQIVND in the germline V gene (reference sequence). V gave up 5 bases and J gave up 5 bases; unmatched junction bases: 3. This CDR3 spans 14 amino acids. In DNA form, the CDR3 reads TGTGCCAGTAGTCTCGGGACAGATAATTCACCCCTCCACTTT. This codes for CASSLGTDNSPLHF. Complete variable domain (other parts from reference TRBV19 and TRBJ1-6): DGGITQSPKYLFRKEGQNVTLSCEQNLNHDAMYWYRQDPGQGLRLIYYSQIVNDFQKGDIAEGYSVSREKKESFPLTVTSAQKNPTAFYLCASSLGTDNSPLHFGNGTRLTVT.

In this sample, this clone turned up a few times. The chain is built from TRBV15 and TRBJ1-5, with D perhaps matching TRBD1 (5 bases). The V end was cut by 0 bases, the J end by 10 bases, with 7 bases between. The CDR3 totals 12 residues. CDR1 and CDR2 (germline): LNHNV, YYDKDF (reference sequence). The chain's CDR3 is CATSRDGHPQHF. The DNA for the CDR3 is TGTGCCACCAGCAGAGATGGACACCCCCAGCATTTT.

This chain joins TRBV28 and TRBJ1-2, with 7 bases identical to TRBD1. The junction had 11 bases not matched to a gene; V was cut back by 8 bases and J by 8 bases. This CDR3 is built from 13 residues. The germline V gene encodes CDR1 MDHEN and CDR2 SYDVKM. In DNA, the CDR3 is TGTGCCAGCGGGACAGCCTTTTGGGGAGGCTACACCTTC. It translates to CASGTAFWGGYTF.

CDR3 sequence: CAASRGGRAGANVLTF. The CDR3 nucleotides read TGTGCCGCCAGCAGAGGGGGGAGGGCTGGGGCCAACGTCCTGACTTTC. The chain employs TRBV28 and TRBJ2-6; weak D call: TRBD2 (7 bases). Trimming stripped 11 bases from V and 2 bases from J, with 19 bases between. Looked up from germline, CDR1 is MDHEN and CDR2 is SYDVKM. The CDR3 has 16 residues.

This chain links TRBV18 with TRBJ1-3; D might be TRBD1 (5 bases). V was cut by 6 bases and J by 0 bases, with 12 bases left in between. CDR3 size: 15 residues. The germline CDR1 and CDR2 sequences are KGHSH and LQKENI. The CDR3 spells CASSDSLTSGNTIYF. CDR3 bases: TGTGCCAGCTCCGACAGTCTCACCTCTGGAAACACCATATATTTT.

The rearrangement joins TRBV29-1 to TRBJ2-3, with 10 bases that match TRBD2. V lost 5 bases and J lost 0; bases outside the gene matches: 8. Per the germline V gene, CDR1 is SQVTM and CDR2 is ANQGSEA. The CDR3 contains 16 residues. The DNA of the CDR3 is TGCAGCGTTTTTGGTAGCGGGGGGAAAAGCACAGATACGCAGTATTTT. Protein product: CSVFGSGGKSTDTQYF.

This chain joins TRBV6-5 and TRBJ2-2, with 7 nucleotides matching TRBD2. Per germline, CDR1 MNHEY and CDR2 SVGAGI. V lost 2 bases to trimming and J lost 5 bases; unmatched junction nucleotides: 5. The CDR3 spans 15 residues. CDR3 amino acids: CASSYGGGMTGELFF. The CDR3 coding sequence is TGTGCCAGCAGTTACGGGGGGGGTATGACCGGGGAGCTGTTTTTT.

Only one count was recorded for this clone. V is TRBV27 and J is TRBJ1-1, with a weak D call TRBD1 (6 bases). CDR1 and CDR2 from the germline V gene are MNHEY and SMNVEV (reference sequence). V lost 5 bases and J lost 3, with 10 bases in between. The CDR3 sequence is 13 residues long. In DNA form, the CDR3 reads TGTGCCAGCAGTCCCGACAGGTACACTGAAGCTTTCTTT. It codes for CASSPDRYTEAFF.

The gene calls are TRBV11-3 and TRBJ1-6, with D perhaps matching TRBD1 (6 bases). The ends were cut back, 5 bases at V and 7 bases at J, with 6 bases in the middle. Germline V gives CDR1 SGHNT, CDR2 YENEEA. The CDR3 loop spans 12 amino acids. Written as DNA, the CDR3 is TGTGCCAGCAGCACAGGGAATTCACCCCTCCACTTT. Its translation is CASSTGNSPLHF. Full variable domain (rest looked up from reference TRBV11-3 and TRBJ1-6): EAGVVQSPRYKIIEKKQPVAFWCNPISGHNTLYWYLQNLGQGPELLIRYENEEAVDDSQLPKDRFSAERLKGVDSTLKIQPAELGDSAVYLCASSTGNSPLHFGNGTRLTVT.

The gene calls are TRBV18 and TRBJ2-3, with 11 bases that match TRBD1. This CDR3 is 17 amino acids long. Trimming cost V 3 bases and J 0 bases; bases outside gene matches: 5. Per the germline V gene, CDR1 is KGHSH and CDR2 is LQKENI. CDR3 in DNA: TGTGCCAGCTCACCGAGGACAGGGGGCACTAGCACAGATACGCAGTATTTT. It specifies CASSPRTGGTSTDTQYF. Drawing the rest from reference TRBV18 and TRBJ2-3, the complete variable domain is NAGVMQNPRHLVRRRGQEARLRCSPMKGHSHVYWYRQLPEEGLKFMVYLQKENIIDESGMPKERFSAEFPKEGPSILRIQQVVRGDSAAYFCASSPRTGGTSTDTQYFGPGTRLTVL.

The chain joins TRBV11-2 to TRBJ2-7; D might be TRBD2 (6 bases). The CDR3 is 15 residues long. CDR1 SGHAT and CDR2 FQNNGV come from the germline V gene. Trimming left V 3 bases short and J 2 bases short, with 14 bases between. CDR3 residues: CASSLTGTSTYEQYF. DNA for the CDR3: TGTGCCAGCAGCTTGACCGGGACTTCTACCTACGAGCAGTACTTC.

This rearrangement joins TRBV11-2 to TRBJ2-4; TRBD1 might be the D (6 bases). Looked up from germline, CDR1 is SGHAT and CDR2 is FQNNGV. V gave up 4 bases and J gave up 6 bases, with 13 bases separating them. The CDR3 contains 14 residues. CDR3 region: CASSSRTEINIQYF. In nucleotides, the CDR3 is TGTGCCAGCAGCTCTCGGACAGAGATAAACATTCAGTACTTC.

This clone has just a few counts. This sequence joins TRBV27 and TRBJ1-4; 11 nucleotides agree with TRBD1. The V segment lost 5 bases and the J segment 8 bases; nucleotides outside the gene matches: 10. The CDR3 totals 16 residues. CDR1 is MNHEY and CDR2 is SMNVEV in the germline V gene (reference sequence). The CDR3 here is CASSLNGQGAREKLFF. The CDR3 nucleotides are TGTGCCAGCAGTCTAAACGGACAGGGGGCTCGGGAAAAACTGTTTTTT.

The genes are TRBV13 and TRBJ1-2; D is undetermined. V was cut by 6 bases and J by 1 base, with 18 bases left in between. The V gene's germline CDR1 is PRHDT and CDR2 FYEKMQ (reference sequence). This CDR3 spans 16 amino acids. CDR3 loop: CASREEGLSFNYGYTF. CDR3 DNA sequence: TGTGCCAGCAGGGAAGAGGGCCTTTCTTTTAACTATGGCTACACCTTC.

This CDR3 is CASSSTDRSGELFF. In DNA, the CDR3 is TGCGCCAGCAGCTCCACCGACAGGAGCGGGGAGCTGTTTTTT. J is TRBJ2-2 and V is TRBV5-1, with D possibly being TRBD1 (6 bases). The CDR3 is 14 residues long. V was cut by 3 bases and J by 7 bases, with 13 bases left in between. The germline V gene encodes CDR1 SGHRS and CDR2 YFSETQ.

This clone has more than one count but fewer than ten. The chain employs TRBV5-4 and TRBJ1-1; D call uncertain. Germline CDR1 is SGHNT and CDR2 is YYREEE (reference sequence). The CDR3 runs to 13 residues. Deletions cut 2 bases from V and 8 bases from J, with 13 bases between. The CDR3 coding sequence is TGTGCCAGCAGCTTCTCGACAAATCCCGAAGCTTTCTTT. Its translation is CASSFSTNPEAFF.

This clone was counted a single time. The chain carries TRBV5-6 and TRBJ2-7, with a weak D call TRBD2 (5 bases). Trimming took 2 bases from V and 0 from J, leaving 6 bases between them. CDR3 length: 13 residues. From germline, CDR1 is SGHDT and CDR2 YYEEEE. The CDR3 region has the DNA TGTGCCAGCAGCTTCACTAGCTCCTACGAGCAGTACTTC. It encodes CASSFTSSYEQYF.

The chain couples TRBV19 to TRBJ2-7; D perhaps matches TRBD1 (6 bases). V shed 8 bases and J shed 3 bases, with 14 bases lying between them. Germline V lookup: CDR1 LNHDA, CDR2 SQIVND (reference sequence). This CDR3 comprises 13 residues. The CDR3 reads CASPVGQNYEQYF. The CDR3 DNA reads TGTGCCAGTCCGGTCGGACAGAACTACGAGCAGTACTTC.

The chain combines TRBV7-3 with TRBJ2-5, with 11 bases identical to TRBD2. Trimming took 4 bases from V and 0 from J; bases not matched to a gene: 1. The CDR3 is 15 residues long. Per germline, CDR1 SGHTA and CDR2 FQGTGA. CDR3 sequence reads: CASSSSGGYQETQYF. Written as DNA, the CDR3 is TGTGCCAGCAGCTCTAGCGGGGGGTACCAAGAGACCCAGTACTTC.

The chain combines TRBV14 with TRBJ2-3, with 10 bases lining up with TRBD1. J was trimmed by 4 bases and V by 6 bases; bases with no gene match: 10. CDR1 is SGHDN, CDR2 FVKESK, per germline. The CDR3 loop spans 16 amino acids. CDR3 protein: CASSPPGTGEADTQYF. The CDR3 DNA sequence: TGTGCCAGCAGTCCACCCGGGACAGGGGAGGCAGATACGCAGTATTTT.

The chain links TRBV4-1 to TRBJ2-7; tentative D call: TRBD1 (6 bases). This CDR3 region has 15 residues. V was pared by 1 base and J by 3 bases, with 13 bases between. The germline V gene encodes CDR1 MGHRA and CDR2 YSYEKL. The CDR3 DNA reads TGCGCCAGCAGCCAAGGACAGGACACATACTACGAGCAGTACTTC. The encoded protein is CASSQGQDTYYEQYF.

This chain connects TRBV13 to TRBJ2-7, with 9 bases aligning to TRBD1. The CDR3 is 16 amino acids. Looked up from germline, CDR1 is PRHDT and CDR2 is FYEKMQ (reference sequence). Trimming cost V 4 bases and J 3 bases; bases outside gene matches: 10. The CDR3 sequence: CASSSTGTGQYYEQYF. As DNA, the CDR3 is TGTGCCAGCAGCTCCACCGGGACAGGGCAATACTACGAGCAGTACTTC.

This chain connects TRBV30 to TRBJ2-7; no clear D gene. This CDR3 region has 13 residues. V was cut by 3 bases and J by 0 bases, with 9 bases left in between. Germline V gene sequence: CDR1 GTSNPN, CDR2 SVGIG (reference sequence). The CDR3 coding sequence is TGTGCCTGGAGCGTGGCCAGCTCCTACGAGCAGTACTTC. Residues: CAWSVASSYEQYF.

This sequence joins TRBV4-2 and TRBJ1-6; no definite D call. Germline assignment: CDR1 LGHNA and CDR2 YNFKEQ. The CDR3 contains 14 residues. V was shortened by 0 bases and J by 8 bases, with 8 bases between the two germline ends. The CDR3 DNA is TGTGCCAGCAGCCAAGAGCGGTACTATTCACCCCTCCACTTT. Translation: CASSQERYYSPLHF.